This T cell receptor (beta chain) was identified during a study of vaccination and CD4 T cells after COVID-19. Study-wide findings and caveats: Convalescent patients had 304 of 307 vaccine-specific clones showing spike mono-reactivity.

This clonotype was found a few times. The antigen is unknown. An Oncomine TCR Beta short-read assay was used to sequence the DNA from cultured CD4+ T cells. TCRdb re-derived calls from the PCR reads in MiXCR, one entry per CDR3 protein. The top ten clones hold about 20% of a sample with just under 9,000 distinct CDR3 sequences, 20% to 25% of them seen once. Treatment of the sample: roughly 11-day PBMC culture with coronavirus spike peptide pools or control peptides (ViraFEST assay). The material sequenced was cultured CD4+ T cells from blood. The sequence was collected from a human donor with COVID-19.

The CDR3 sequence: CASSSRSQGDRYEQYF. In DNA, the CDR3 is TGTGCCAGCAGTTCCCGCTCGCAGGGGGATCGATACGAGCAGTACTTC. The chain joins TRBV7-2 to TRBJ2-7; 7 nucleotides agree with TRBD1. CDR1 is SGHTA and CDR2 is FQGNSA in the germline V gene. CDR3 length: 16 amino acids. The trim removed 6 bases at V and 4 bases at J, leaving 15 bases unmatched. Complete variable domain (other parts from reference TRBV7-2 and TRBJ2-7): GAGVSQSPSNKVTEKGKDVELRCDPISGHTALYWYRQSLGQGLEFLIYFQGNSAPDKSGLPSDRFSAERTGGSVSTLTIQRTQQEDSAVYLCASSSRSQGDRYEQYFGPGTRLTVT.